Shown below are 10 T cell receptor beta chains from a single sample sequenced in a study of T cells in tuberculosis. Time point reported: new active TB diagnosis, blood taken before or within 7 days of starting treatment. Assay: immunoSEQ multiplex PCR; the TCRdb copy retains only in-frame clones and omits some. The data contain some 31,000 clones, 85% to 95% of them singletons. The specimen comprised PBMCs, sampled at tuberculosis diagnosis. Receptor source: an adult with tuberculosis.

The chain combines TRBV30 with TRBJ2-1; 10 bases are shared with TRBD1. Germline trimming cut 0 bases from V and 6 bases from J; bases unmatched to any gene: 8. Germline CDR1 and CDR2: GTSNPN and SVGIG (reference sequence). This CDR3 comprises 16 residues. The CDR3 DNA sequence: TGTGCCTGGAGTGTACCCTGGGACAGGGGTCCCAATGAGCAGTTCTTC. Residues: CAWSVPWDRGPNEQFF.

For the CDR3, the DNA is TGTGCCAGCAGCCTCCTAGCGGGGCCCGCCTACGAGCAGTACTTC. It is translated as CASSLLAGPAYEQYF. The chain employs TRBV6-5 and TRBJ2-7, with 9 bases fitting TRBD2. V was pared by 6 bases and J by 2 bases, with 8 bases of the junction left unmatched. Per the germline V gene, CDR1 is MNHEY and CDR2 is SVGAGI. This CDR3 has 15 amino acids.

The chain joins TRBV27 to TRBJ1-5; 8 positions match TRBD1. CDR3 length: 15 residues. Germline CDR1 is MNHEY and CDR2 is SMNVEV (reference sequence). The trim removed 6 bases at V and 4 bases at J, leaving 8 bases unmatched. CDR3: CASSSGTGGNQPQHF. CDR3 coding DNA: TGTGCCAGCAGCTCCGGGACAGGAGGAAATCAGCCCCAGCATTTT.

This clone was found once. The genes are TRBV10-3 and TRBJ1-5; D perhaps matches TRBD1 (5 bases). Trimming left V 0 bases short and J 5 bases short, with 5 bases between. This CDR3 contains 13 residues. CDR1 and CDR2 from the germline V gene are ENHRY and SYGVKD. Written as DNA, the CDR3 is TGTGCCATCAGTGAGTCGACAGATCAGCCCCAGCATTTT. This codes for CAISESTDQPQHF.

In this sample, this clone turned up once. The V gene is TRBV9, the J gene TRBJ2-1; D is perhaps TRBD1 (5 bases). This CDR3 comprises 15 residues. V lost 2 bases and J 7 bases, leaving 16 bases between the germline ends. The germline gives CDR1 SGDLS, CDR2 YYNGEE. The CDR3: CASSVGSVRGNEQFF. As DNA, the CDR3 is TGTGCCAGCAGCGTGGGATCCGTAAGGGGAAATGAGCAGTTCTTC.

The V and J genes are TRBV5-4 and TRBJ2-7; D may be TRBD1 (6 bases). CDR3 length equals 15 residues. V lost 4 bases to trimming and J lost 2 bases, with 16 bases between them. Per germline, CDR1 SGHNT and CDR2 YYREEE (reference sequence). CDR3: CASSPKMGATYEQYF. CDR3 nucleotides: TGTGCCAGCAGCCCCAAGATGGGGGCCACCTACGAGCAGTACTTC.

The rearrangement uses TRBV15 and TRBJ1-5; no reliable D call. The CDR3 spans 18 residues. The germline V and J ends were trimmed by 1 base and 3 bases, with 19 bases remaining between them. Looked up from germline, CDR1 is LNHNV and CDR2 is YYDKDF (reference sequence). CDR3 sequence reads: CATSRGLLPGPANQPQHF. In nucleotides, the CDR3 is TGTGCCACCAGCAGAGGGTTACTACCTGGTCCGGCCAATCAGCCCCAGCATTTT.

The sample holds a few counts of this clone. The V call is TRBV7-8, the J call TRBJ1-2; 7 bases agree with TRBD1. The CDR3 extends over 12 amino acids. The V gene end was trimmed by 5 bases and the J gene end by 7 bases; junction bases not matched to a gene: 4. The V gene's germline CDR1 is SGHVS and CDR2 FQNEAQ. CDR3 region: CASSETGSGYTF. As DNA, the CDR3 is TGTGCCAGCAGCGAGACAGGGAGTGGCTACACCTTC. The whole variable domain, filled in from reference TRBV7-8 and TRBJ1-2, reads GAGVSQSPRYKVAKRGQDVALRCDPISGHVSLFWYQQALGQGPEFLTYFQNEAQLDKSGLPSDRFFAERPEGSVSTLKIQRTQQEDSAVYLCASSETGSGYTFGSGTRLTVV.

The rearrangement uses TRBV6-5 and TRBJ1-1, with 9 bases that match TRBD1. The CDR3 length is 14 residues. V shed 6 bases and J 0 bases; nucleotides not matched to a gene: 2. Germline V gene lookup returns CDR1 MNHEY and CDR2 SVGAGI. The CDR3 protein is CASSRQGVNTEAFF. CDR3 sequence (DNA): TGTGCCAGCAGCCGACAGGGGGTGAACACTGAAGCTTTCTTT.

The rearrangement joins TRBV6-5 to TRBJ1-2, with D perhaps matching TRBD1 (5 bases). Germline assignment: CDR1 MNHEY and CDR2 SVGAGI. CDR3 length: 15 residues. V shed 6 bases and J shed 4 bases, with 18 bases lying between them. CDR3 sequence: CASSLTTGGPYGYTF. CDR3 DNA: TGTGCCAGCAGCCTCACTACCGGGGGACCCTATGGCTACACCTTC.